This entry describes one T cell receptor (beta chain). Its target is not known. The data derive from a study of Graves' ophthalmopathy and Graves' hyperthyroidism. Study-level results: Blood also contained most of the expanded thyroid clonotypes above 0.001 frequency.

RNA transcripts provided the template for amplifying TCR beta CDR3 regions. HTBI-primed RT-PCR formed the first round, and a multiplex PCR formed the second. TCRdb reprocessed the multiplex PCR reads with MiXCR, giving one entry per CDR3 protein. This sample carries about 240,000 distinct CDR3 sequences, around 42% of them seen once, and the ten largest clones take 40% to 55%. Sequencing was carried out using peripheral blood. The receptor was isolated from an adult man with Graves' ophthalmopathy.

CDR3 residues: CASRLAGRGSYEQYF. The CDR3 nucleotides read TGCGCCAGCAGACTAGCGGGGCGCGGCTCCTACGAGCAGTACTTC. The chain combines TRBV10-2 with TRBJ2-7; 10 nucleotides align to TRBD2. This CDR3 contains 15 residues. The germline CDR1 and CDR2 sequences are WSHSY and SAAADI. V lost 6 bases to trimming and J lost 0 bases; unmatched junction nucleotides: 5.